The 15 T cell receptor beta chains given below trace back to one sample, sequenced in a study of blood T cell repertoires in COVID-19. Measured with immunoSEQ multiplex PCR; TCRdb has only the in-frame clones, and not every one. The sample includes 95,000 to 150,000 clones, about 70% of them seen just once. The sample was peripheral blood. These receptors were taken from a man of 80 years or more with COVID-19, enrolled during active disease.

CDR3 coding DNA: TGTGCCAGTAGTGACACAGGTACCCTTGGCGCTTTCTTT. This codes for CASSDTGTLGAFF. The rearrangement uses TRBV19 and TRBJ1-1, with D possibly TRBD1 on 5 matching bases. Germline V lookup: CDR1 LNHDA, CDR2 SQIVND (reference sequence). V lost 5 bases to trimming and J lost 11 bases, with 18 bases between them. There are 13 residues in the CDR3.

The chain links TRBV2 to TRBJ2-5; tentatively, D is TRBD1 (5 bases). V lost 6 bases to trimming and J lost 7 bases, with 12 bases between them. The CDR3 is 12 residues long. Germline V CDR1 and CDR2: SNHLY, FYNNEI. The CDR3 here is CASSVTQGTQYF. CDR3 nucleotide sequence: TGTGCCAGCAGCGTGACTCAGGGGACCCAGTACTTC.

The J gene is TRBJ1-1, the V gene TRBV10-3; D is perhaps TRBD1 (6 bases). Trimming took off 6 bases at V and 3 bases at J, with 8 bases between the two ends. Germline CDR1 reads ENHRY; CDR2 reads SYGVKD. This CDR3 has 12 amino acids. CDR3 coding DNA: TGTGCCATCAGGGGGACACACACTGAAGCTTTCTTT. It yields the protein CAIRGTHTEAFF.

The J gene is TRBJ1-4, the V gene TRBV23-1, with D hard to call. TRBV23-1 carries the ORF label, with uncertain function. CDR3 size: 14 residues. V was cut by 3 bases and J by 11 bases, with 16 bases left in between. CDR3 residues: CASSHQSDKSKLFF. The DNA of the CDR3 is TGCGCCAGCAGTCATCAATCCGACAAGTCGAAACTGTTTTTT.

The chain carries TRBV4-1 and TRBJ1-5, with D unresolved. V lost 0 bases and J lost 4, with 10 bases in between. Germline V lookup: CDR1 MGHRA, CDR2 YSYEKL. The CDR3 is 15 amino acids. The DNA for the CDR3 is TGCGCCAGCAGCCAAGATCCTTGGACTAATCAGCCCCAGCATTTT. Residues: CASSQDPWTNQPQHF.

The chain carries TRBV7-9 and TRBJ1-1; 8 bases match TRBD1. This CDR3 comprises 15 residues. Germline V CDR1 and CDR2: SEHNR, FQNEAQ (reference sequence). V was pared by 4 bases and J by 1 base, with 5 bases of the junction left unmatched. Here the CDR3 reads CASSWGTGSNTEAFF. The CDR3 DNA reads as TGTGCCAGCAGCTGGGGGACAGGCTCGAACACTGAAGCTTTCTTT.

CDR3 protein: CASSFRSGLSEDTEAFF. For the CDR3, the DNA is TGCGCCAGCAGCTTCCGGTCAGGGCTCTCAGAGGACACTGAAGCTTTCTTT. This chain links TRBV5-1 with TRBJ1-1, with D tentatively TRBD1 (5 bases). CDR3 length equals 17 residues. V was shortened by 2 bases and J by 3 bases, with 20 bases between the two germline ends. In germline, CDR1 is SGHRS, CDR2 YFSETQ.

In this sample, this clone turned up a few times. This chain connects TRBV30 to TRBJ1-1; TRBD1 is a possible D gene (5 bases). Germline values: CDR1 GTSNPN, CDR2 SVGIG (reference sequence). The CDR3 sequence is 13 residues long. The V end lost 4 bases, the J end lost 5 bases, and 14 bases lay between the germline ends. The chain's CDR3 is CAWTTQGGTEAFF. CDR3 DNA: TGTGCCTGGACAACTCAGGGTGGAACTGAAGCTTTCTTT.

This chain links TRBV9 with TRBJ1-1; D is possibly TRBD1 (5 bases). Germline values: CDR1 SGDLS, CDR2 YYNGEE. V was cut by 2 bases and J by 1 base, with 12 bases left in between. The CDR3 is 15 amino acids. CDR3 residues: CASSVAGTENTEAFF. The DNA for the CDR3 is TGTGCCAGCAGCGTGGCGGGGACGGAGAACACTGAAGCTTTCTTT.

This sequence joins TRBV28 and TRBJ2-7; 7 nucleotides match TRBD1. In germline, CDR1 is MDHEN, CDR2 SYDVKM. The CDR3 sequence is 15 residues long. Trimming at V came to 4 bases and at J to 0 bases, leaving 6 bases not matched to a gene. CDR3 sequence: CASSSGTASSYEQYF. CDR3 bases: TGTGCCAGCAGTTCTGGGACAGCGAGCTCCTACGAGCAGTACTTC.

The rearrangement uses TRBV11-1 and TRBJ2-7; the match to TRBD1 covers 9 bases. Losses at the gene ends were 2 bases for V and 5 bases for J; bases not matched to a gene: 4. The CDR3 is 14 amino acids. Germline CDR1 reads SGHAT; CDR2 reads FQDESV (reference sequence). The CDR3 loop reads CASSLQQGANEQYF. The CDR3 DNA reads TGTGCCAGCAGCTTACAACAGGGGGCCAACGAGCAGTACTTC.

The chain uses TRBV5-5 and TRBJ2-1; 10 bases are a match to TRBD1. Germline CDR1 reads SGHKS; CDR2 reads YYEKEE (reference sequence). The V and J ends lost 3 bases and 7 bases, in that order; junction bases with no gene match: 7. This CDR3 is built from 15 residues. The CDR3 sequence is CASSSSRDRGNEQFF. The DNA of the CDR3 is TGTGCCAGCAGCTCGTCCCGGGACAGGGGAAATGAGCAGTTCTTC. Based on the CDR3 plus reference TRBV5-5 and TRBJ2-1, the full variable domain is DAGVTQSPTHLIKTRGQQVTLRCSPISGHKSVSWYQQVLGQGPQFIFQYYEKEERGRGNFPDRFSARQFPNYSSELNVNALLLGDSALYLCASSSSRDRGNEQFFGPGTRLTVL.

The chain uses TRBV3-1 (or the pseudogene TRBV3-2) and TRBJ1-6; 7 bases align to TRBD1. Germline V gives CDR1 LGHDT, CDR2 YNNKEL (reference sequence). The V and J ends lost 4 bases and 9 bases, in that order; junction bases with no gene match: 6. The CDR3 totals 14 residues. The CDR3 here is CASSLGGGISPLHF. The CDR3, as DNA: TGTGCCAGCAGCCTTGGAGGGGGCATTTCACCCCTCCACTTT.

CDR3: CASRDREGQPQHF. The CDR3 region has the DNA TGCGCCAGCAGAGACAGGGAAGGACAGCCCCAGCATTTT. The chain joins TRBV5-1 to TRBJ1-5, with TRBD1 matching 7 bases. The CDR3 runs to 13 residues. Germline V gives CDR1 SGHRS, CDR2 YFSETQ. Trimming cost V 5 bases and J 7 bases; bases outside gene matches: 6.

V usage is TRBV11-2 and J usage is TRBJ1-4, with unresolved D. From germline, CDR1 is SGHAT and CDR2 FQNNGV. This CDR3 contains 13 residues. The V and J ends lost 6 bases and 3 bases respectively, with 8 bases between them. The CDR3: CASRTWANEKLFF. CDR3 nucleotides: TGTGCCAGCAGGACATGGGCTAATGAAAAACTGTTTTTT.